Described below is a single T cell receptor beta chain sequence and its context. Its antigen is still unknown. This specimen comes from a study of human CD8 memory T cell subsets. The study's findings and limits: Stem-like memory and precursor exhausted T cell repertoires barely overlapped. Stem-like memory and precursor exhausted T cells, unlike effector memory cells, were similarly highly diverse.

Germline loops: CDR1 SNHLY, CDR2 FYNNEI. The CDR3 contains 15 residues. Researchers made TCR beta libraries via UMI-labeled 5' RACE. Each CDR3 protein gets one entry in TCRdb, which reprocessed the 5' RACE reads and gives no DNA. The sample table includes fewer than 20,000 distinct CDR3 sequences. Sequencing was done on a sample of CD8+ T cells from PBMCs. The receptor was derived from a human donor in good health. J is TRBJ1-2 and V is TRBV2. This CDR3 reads CASSDVIVQEYGYTF.